This T cell receptor (beta chain) was recovered during a study of blood T cells in healthy people across ages. This clonotype was observed a few times. Together with a sample-barcoded 5' primer, a J-beta primer mix was included in a second PCR lasting roughly 6 to 12 cycles. TCRdb independently ran MiXCR on the 5' RACE reads; one entry per CDR3 protein. The table shows approximately 1.5 million distinct CDR3 sequences, with about 32% occurring only once. Germline assignment: CDR1 SEHNR and CDR2 FQNEAQ (reference sequence). The V gene lost 4 bases and the J gene lost 2 bases, with 19 bases spanning the gap. The CDR3 sequence is 17 residues long.

The receptor comes from a woman in her twenties or thirties in good health. The chain employs TRBV7-9 and TRBJ2-3; D is possibly TRBD2 (5 bases). The sequenced material came from blood. The CDR3 sequence is CASSSYRGSTTTDTQYF. CDR3 bases: TGTGCCAGCAGCTCATACCGGGGAAGTACAACCACAGATACGCAGTATTTT.